This entry features one TCR beta chain sequence. Its antigen remains unknown. This specimen belongs to a study of T cell responses to AZD1222 COVID-19 vaccine. TCRdb's copy holds only in-frame clones and misses some; the assay was immunoSEQ multiplex PCR. The table records approximately 100,000 clones, about 90% of them present only once. The CDR3 contains 15 residues. V trimming: 2 bases; J trimming: 5 bases; junction bases outside the gene matches: 7. Germline V lookup: CDR1 LNHNV, CDR2 YYDKDF (reference sequence). Study results and limitations: Spike regions recognized by vaccine-associated CD4 TCRs spanned the protein, led by 160-218 and 743-854. Among those given AZD1222, only 6 or 7 were seropositive at baseline. White British people made up most donors, females outnumbered males, and clonal diversity was possibly underestimated. The study sampled repertoires only after the peak T cell response.

This clonotype was sampled from an adult in good health. Sample: peripheral blood, taken on day 0 of AZD1222 vaccination. The chain is built from TRBV15 and TRBJ2-7; 9 bases agree with TRBD1. CDR3 in amino acids: CATSRPSGTGNEQYF. The CDR3 DNA sequence: TGTGCCACCAGCAGACCATCTGGGACAGGGAACGAGCAGTACTTC.